This is a list of T cell receptor beta chains from one sample in a study of shared clonotypes between healthy human individuals. Generated by immunoSEQ multiplex PCR, the TCRdb table keeps only in-frame clones and is missing some. This table holds about 1 million clones, approximately 72% found once. Sequencing was carried out using memory CD4+ T cells sorted from blood. The source is a man between 18 and 29 years old in good health. Both conserved end residues are part of each CDR3. A D gene is named only where the DNA matches it firmly. The size field is filled for only some rows; it gives once, few, many or a size class.

V gene	J gene	D gene	clone size	CDR3 DNA	CDR3 protein
TRBV9	TRBJ2-5	-	-	TGTGCCAGCAGCGTAACGGGGGGCCGTAAAGAGACCCAGTACTTC	CASSVTGGRKETQYF
TRBV19	TRBJ1-1	-	-	TGTGCCAGTAGTATAGGAGCCGGGAACACTGAAGCTTTCTTT	CASSIGAGNTEAFF
TRBV5-1	TRBJ2-7	TRBD1	-	TGCGCCAGCAGCTTGGACGGGACAGGTTTCTACGAGCAGTACTTC	CASSLDGTGFYEQYF
TRBV10-2	TRBJ2-2	TRBD1	-	TGCGCCAGCAGAGACACATACCGGGACAGGAGGAACACCGGGGAGCTGTTTTTT	CASRDTYRDRRNTGELFF
TRBV19	TRBJ1-5	-	few	TGTGCCAGTAGTCCCGCCGGCGGGCCGAATCAGCCCCAGCATTTT	CASSPAGGPNQPQHF
TRBV18	TRBJ2-7	-	-	TGTGCCAGCTCGCATCCACCGGGGGCCGGTTCCTACGAGCAGTACTTC	CASSHPPGAGSYEQYF
TRBV7-2	TRBJ1-6	-	-	TGTGCCAGCAGCTTAAGCGAGGGGGTCTCACCCCTCCACTTT	CASSLSEGVSPLHF
TRBV30	TRBJ2-3	-	-	TGTGCCTGGGGCCGTGAAGGTCTCACAGATACGCAGTATTTT	CAWGREGLTDTQYF
TRBV10-3	TRBJ2-6	TRBD1	-	TGTGCCATCGAAGGGGGCGACTCTGGGGCCAACGTCCTGACTTTC	CAIEGGDSGANVLTF
TRBV9	TRBJ2-1	-	-	TGTGCCAGCAGCCCCAGCGGCGACTTCTACAATGAGCAGTTCTTC	CASSPSGDFYNEQFF
TRBV11-2	TRBJ1-1	-	-	TGTGCCAGCAGCCCCGGACGGACGAACACTGAAGCTTTCTTT	CASSPGRTNTEAFF
TRBV15	TRBJ1-4	-	-	TGTGCCACAAGCAGGTCAACTAATGAAAAACTGTTTTTT	CATSRSTNEKLFF
TRBV30	TRBJ1-1	TRBD1	few	TGTGCCTGGAACGGTGGGACAGGGAAAACTGAAGCTTTCTTT	CAWNGGTGKTEAFF
TRBV10-3	TRBJ2-5	-	-	TGTGCCATCAGTTTAGCGTTCCAAGAGACCCAGTACTTC	CAISLAFQETQYF
TRBV9	TRBJ1-2	-	-	TGTGCCAGCAGCGTAGAACAGGGTGGCTACACCTTC	CASSVEQGGYTF
TRBV28	TRBJ1-1	-	once	TGTGCCAGCAGTCCTGGACTTAAAGCTTTCTTT	CASSPGLKAFF
TRBV5-1	TRBJ2-3	-	-	TGCGCCAGCAGCTTGTTGTTAAGCGCAGATACGCAGTATTTT	CASSLLLSADTQYF
TRBV6-6	TRBJ2-5	-	-	TGTGCCAGCAGCTCCCCTGACTCCCAGGAGACCCAGTACTTC	CASSSPDSQETQYF
TRBV7-2	TRBJ2-3	-	-	TGTGCCAGCAGCTGGGTGCGGGGGCGCACAGATACGCAGTATTTT	CASSWVRGRTDTQYF
TRBV19	TRBJ2-1	TRBD2	-	TGTGCCAGTAGTATAGTATGGACTAGCGGAACGGGTGAGCAGTTCTTC	CASSIVWTSGTGEQFF
TRBV7-2	TRBJ2-1	-	-	TGTGCCAGCAGCTTCCTCCATAGCGGAACCTACAATGAGCAGTTCTTC	CASSFLHSGTYNEQFF
TRBV10-3	TRBJ2-7	-	-	TGTGCCATCAGTGAGTCGATGGGGAAATTCTACGAGCAGTACTTC	CAISESMGKFYEQYF
TRBV6-1	TRBJ1-2	-	-	TGTGCCAGCAGTCCAGACTATGGCTACACCTTC	CASSPDYGYTF
TRBV28	TRBJ1-2	TRBD1	-	TGTGCCAGCAGTGGATCGACAGGGGGCAGTAACTATGGCTACACCTTC	CASSGSTGGSNYGYTF
TRBV18	TRBJ2-3	TRBD2	-	TGTGCCAGCTCACCACCGGGACTAGCGGGAGCTGATACGCAGTATTTT	CASSPPGLAGADTQYF
TRBV2	TRBJ1-2	-	-	TGTGCCAGCAGTGAAGGGGGGAAAAACTATGGCTACACCTTC	CASSEGGKNYGYTF
TRBV11-2	TRBJ2-3	-	-	TGTGCCAGCAGCCCTTCCGGGGGCCGCACAGATACGCAGTATTTT	CASSPSGGRTDTQYF
TRBV7-8	TRBJ2-7	-	-	TGTGCCAGCAGCCCGGACAGCTGGTCCTACGAGCAGTACTTC	CASSPDSWSYEQYF
TRBV5-1	TRBJ1-3	-	-	TGCGCCAGCAGCTCAGGAGATGGCTCTGGAAACACCATATATTTT	CASSSGDGSGNTIYF
TRBV18	TRBJ2-7	-	-	TGTGCCAGCTCACTCGGGCCAGGGGAGTACGAGCAGTACTTC	CASSLGPGEYEQYF
TRBV5-1	TRBJ2-1	TRBD2	-	TGCGCCAGCAGCTGGACTAGCGGGGGGCCATATGAGCAGTTCTTC	CASSWTSGGPYEQFF
TRBV6-1	TRBJ2-2	TRBD1	-	TGTGCCAGCAGACCGGGACAGGGAGGTACCGGGGAGCTGTTTTTT	CASRPGQGGTGELFF
TRBV6-1	TRBJ1-1	-	-	TGTGCCAGCACTCCGGTCAGCTGGGGGACTGAAGCTTTCTTT	CASTPVSWGTEAFF
TRBV5-1	TRBJ1-2	-	few	TGCGCCAGCAGCCTGGCGGCAGAACAGGGCTATGGCTACACCTTC	CASSLAAEQGYGYTF
TRBV28	TRBJ1-2	-	-	TGTGCCAGCAGACCGAACCAACAAGGGTCTGAGGGCTACACCTTC	CASRPNQQGSEGYTF
TRBV19	TRBJ2-2	TRBD1	-	TGTGCCAGCAAAGGGGGCAGGGAGAGCACCGGGGAGCTGTTTTTT	CASKGGRESTGELFF
TRBV6-5	TRBJ1-2	-	-	TGTGCCAGCAGACGCGGGGTGAGCTATGGCTACACCTTC	CASRRGVSYGYTF
TRBV11-2	TRBJ1-6	-	once	TGTGCCAGCAGAGGGTATAATTCACCCCTCCACTTT	CASRGYNSPLHF
TRBV10-3	TRBJ1-1	-	-	TGTGCCATCAGTGAGTCACAGGAATCGGCTTTCTTT	CAISESQESAFF
TRBV30	TRBJ1-4	-	-	TGTGCCTGGAGCAGGGAAGGTCGGGGTAATGAAAAACTGTTTTTT	CAWSREGRGNEKLFF
TRBV6-6	TRBJ1-2	TRBD1	-	TGTGCCAGCAGCGGACAGGGAGCTAACTATGGCTACACCTTC	CASSGQGANYGYTF
TRBV7-2	TRBJ2-2	-	-	TGTGCCAGCAGCTTAGAGCAGACCGGGGAGCTGTTTTTT	CASSLEQTGELFF
TRBV11-2	TRBJ1-1	TRBD1	-	TGTGCCAGCAGCCACTCAGGGGGCCCTGAAGCTTTCTTT	CASSHSGGPEAFF
TRBV30	TRBJ2-1	-	few	TGTGCCTGGGACCCGGGACCCACGAGCTTGAGGCTCTTC	CAWDPGPTSLRLF
TRBV7-2	TRBJ1-5	-	-	TGTGCCAGCAGCCCCCGACACGGCAGCAATCAGCCCCAGCATTTT	CASSPRHGSNQPQHF
TRBV6-1	TRBJ1-1	TRBD1	-	TGTGCCAGCAGTGAGGACAGGGGAGGTGTCACTGAAGCTTTCTTT	CASSEDRGGVTEAFF
TRBV2	TRBJ2-2	TRBD1	-	TGTGCCAGCAAAGGAATACAGGGGGCAGCCGGGGAGCTGTTTTTT	CASKGIQGAAGELFF
TRBV18	TRBJ1-5	TRBD1	-	TGTGCCAGCTCACCAGACAGGGGGCAGGGCAATCAGCCCCAGCATTTT	CASSPDRGQGNQPQHF
TRBV9	TRBJ2-4	TRBD1	-	TGTGCCAGCAGCTCCCAGGGACAGGGGGGAATGGCCAAAAACATTCAGTACTTC	CASSSQGQGGMAKNIQYF